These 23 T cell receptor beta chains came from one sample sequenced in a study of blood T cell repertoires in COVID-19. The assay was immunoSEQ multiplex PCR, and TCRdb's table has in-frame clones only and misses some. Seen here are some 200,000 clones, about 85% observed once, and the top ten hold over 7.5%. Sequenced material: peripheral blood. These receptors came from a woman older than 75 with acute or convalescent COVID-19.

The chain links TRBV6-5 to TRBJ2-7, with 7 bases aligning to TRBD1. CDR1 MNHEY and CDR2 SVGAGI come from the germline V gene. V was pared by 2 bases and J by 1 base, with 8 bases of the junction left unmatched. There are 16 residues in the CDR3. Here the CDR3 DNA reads TGTGCCAGCAGTTACGATCCGGAGACAGGGTCCTACGAGCAGTACTTC. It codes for CASSYDPETGSYEQYF.

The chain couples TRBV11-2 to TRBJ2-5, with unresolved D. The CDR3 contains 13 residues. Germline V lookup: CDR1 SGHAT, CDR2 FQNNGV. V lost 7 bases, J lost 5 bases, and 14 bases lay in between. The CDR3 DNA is TGTGCCAGCACCTCCCCGGGTTGGGAGACCCAGTACTTC. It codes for CASTSPGWETQYF.

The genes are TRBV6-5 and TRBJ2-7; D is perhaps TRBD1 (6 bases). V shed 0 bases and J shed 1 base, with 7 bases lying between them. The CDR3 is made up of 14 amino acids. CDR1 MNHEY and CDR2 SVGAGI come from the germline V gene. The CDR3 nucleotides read TGTGCCAGCAGTTACTCAGACAGGTCCTACGAGCAGTACTTC. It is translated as CASSYSDRSYEQYF.

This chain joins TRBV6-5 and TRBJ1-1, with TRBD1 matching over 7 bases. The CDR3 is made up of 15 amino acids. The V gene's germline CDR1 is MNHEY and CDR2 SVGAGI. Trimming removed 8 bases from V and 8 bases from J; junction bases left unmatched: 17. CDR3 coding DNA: TGTGCCAGCGCCCCGGACAGGCTGGCGAAGGCCGAAGCTTTCTTT. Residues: CASAPDRLAKAEAFF.

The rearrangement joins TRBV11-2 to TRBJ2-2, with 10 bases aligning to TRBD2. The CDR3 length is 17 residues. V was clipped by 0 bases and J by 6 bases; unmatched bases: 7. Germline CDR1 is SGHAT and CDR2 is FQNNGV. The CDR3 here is CASSLEGLAQEPGELFF. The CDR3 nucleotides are TGTGCCAGCAGCTTAGAGGGACTAGCGCAGGAGCCCGGGGAGCTGTTTTTT. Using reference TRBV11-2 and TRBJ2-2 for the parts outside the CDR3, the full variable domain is EAGVAQSPRYKIIEKRQSVAFWCNPISGHATLYWYQQILGQGPKLLIQFQNNGVVDDSQLPKDRFSAERLKGVDSTLKIQPAKLEDSAVYLCASSLEGLAQEPGELFFGEGSRLTVL.

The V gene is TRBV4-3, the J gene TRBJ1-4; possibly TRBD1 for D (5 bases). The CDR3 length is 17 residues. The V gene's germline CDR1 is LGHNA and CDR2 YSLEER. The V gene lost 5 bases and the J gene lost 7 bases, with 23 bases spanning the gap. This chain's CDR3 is CASSADARALGGEKLFF. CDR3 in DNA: TGCGCCAGCAGCGCAGATGCCCGGGCTTTGGGGGGTGAAAAACTGTTTTTT.

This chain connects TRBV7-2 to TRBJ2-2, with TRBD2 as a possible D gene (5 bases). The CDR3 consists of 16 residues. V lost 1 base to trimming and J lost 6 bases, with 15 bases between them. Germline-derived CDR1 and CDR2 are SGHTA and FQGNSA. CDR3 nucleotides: TGTGCCAGCAGCTTAGAAGGCGGGTCCGGAGCCGGGGAGCTGTTTTTT. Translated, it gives CASSLEGGSGAGELFF. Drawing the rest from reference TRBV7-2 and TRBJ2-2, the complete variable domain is GAGVSQSPSNKVTEKGKDVELRCDPISGHTALYWYRQSLGQGLEFLIYFQGNSAPDKSGLPSDRFSAERTGGSVSTLTIQRTQQEDSAVYLCASSLEGGSGAGELFFGEGSRLTVL.

CDR3 residues: CSASRGGGNTEAFF. The CDR3 coding sequence is TGCAGTGCTAGTCGAGGGGGCGGGAACACTGAAGCTTTCTTT. The gene calls are TRBV20-1 and TRBJ1-1; 7 nucleotides line up with TRBD1. CDR3 length equals 14 residues. The germline V gene has CDR1 DFQATT and CDR2 SNEGSKA (reference sequence). Trimming at V came to 3 bases and at J to 1 base, leaving 5 bases not matched to a gene.

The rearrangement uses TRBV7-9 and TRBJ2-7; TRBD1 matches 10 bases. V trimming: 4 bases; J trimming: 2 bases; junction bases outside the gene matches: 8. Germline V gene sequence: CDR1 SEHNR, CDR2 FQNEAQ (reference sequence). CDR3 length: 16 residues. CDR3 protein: CASSSGGQGVTYEQYF. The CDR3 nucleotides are TGTGCCAGCAGCTCAGGAGGACAGGGGGTAACCTACGAGCAGTACTTC.

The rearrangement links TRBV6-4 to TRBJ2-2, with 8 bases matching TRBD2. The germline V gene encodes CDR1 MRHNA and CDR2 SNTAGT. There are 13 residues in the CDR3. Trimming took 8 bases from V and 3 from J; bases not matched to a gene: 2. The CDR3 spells CASSAGDTGELFF. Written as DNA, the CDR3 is TGTGCCAGCTCAGCGGGGGACACCGGGGAGCTGTTTTTT.

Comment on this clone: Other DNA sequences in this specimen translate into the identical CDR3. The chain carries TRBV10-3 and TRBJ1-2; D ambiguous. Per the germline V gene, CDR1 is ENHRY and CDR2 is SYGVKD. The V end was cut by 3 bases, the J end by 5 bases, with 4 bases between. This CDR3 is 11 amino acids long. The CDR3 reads CAISDLYGYTF. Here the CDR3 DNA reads TGTGCCATCAGTGACCTATATGGCTACACCTTC.

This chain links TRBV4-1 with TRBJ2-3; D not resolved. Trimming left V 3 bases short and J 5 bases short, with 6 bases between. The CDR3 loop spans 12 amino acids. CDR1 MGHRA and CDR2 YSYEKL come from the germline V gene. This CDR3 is CASSHPQDTQYF. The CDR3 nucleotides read TGCGCCAGCAGCCATCCCCAAGATACGCAGTATTTT.

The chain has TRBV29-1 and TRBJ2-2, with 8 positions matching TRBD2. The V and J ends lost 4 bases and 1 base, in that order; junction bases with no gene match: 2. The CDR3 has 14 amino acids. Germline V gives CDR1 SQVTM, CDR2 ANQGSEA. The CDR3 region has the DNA TGCAGCGTTGGTCGGGGGGGGAACACCGGGGAGCTGTTTTTT. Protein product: CSVGRGGNTGELFF.

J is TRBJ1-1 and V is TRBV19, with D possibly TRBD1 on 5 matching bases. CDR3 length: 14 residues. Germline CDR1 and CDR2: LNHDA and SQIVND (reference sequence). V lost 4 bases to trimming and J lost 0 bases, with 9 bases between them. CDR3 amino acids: CASSTGTVNTEAFF. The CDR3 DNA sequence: TGTGCCAGTAGTACCGGGACTGTGAACACTGAAGCTTTCTTT.

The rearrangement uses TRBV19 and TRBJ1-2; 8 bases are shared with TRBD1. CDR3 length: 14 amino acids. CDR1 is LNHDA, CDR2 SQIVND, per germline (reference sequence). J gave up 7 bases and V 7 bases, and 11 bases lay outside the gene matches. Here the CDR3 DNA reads TGTGCCAGTACCCGATCGACAGGGGTTGCTGGCTACACCTTC. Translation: CASTRSTGVAGYTF. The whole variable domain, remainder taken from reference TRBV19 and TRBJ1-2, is DGGITQSPKYLFRKEGQNVTLSCEQNLNHDAMYWYRQDPGQGLRLIYYSQIVNDFQKGDIAEGYSVSREKKESFPLTVTSAQKNPTAFYLCASTRSTGVAGYTFGSGTRLTVV.

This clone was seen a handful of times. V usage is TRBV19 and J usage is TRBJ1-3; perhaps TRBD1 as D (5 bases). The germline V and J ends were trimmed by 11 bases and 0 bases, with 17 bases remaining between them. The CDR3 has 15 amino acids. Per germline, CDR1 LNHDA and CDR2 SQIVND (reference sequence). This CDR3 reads CAAGYRGISGNTIYF. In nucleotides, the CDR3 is TGTGCCGCGGGCTATCGGGGGATCTCTGGAAACACCATATATTTT.

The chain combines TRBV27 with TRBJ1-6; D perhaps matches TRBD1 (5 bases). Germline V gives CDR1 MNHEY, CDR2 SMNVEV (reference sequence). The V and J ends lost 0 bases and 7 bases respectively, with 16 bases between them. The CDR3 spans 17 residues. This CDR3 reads CASSLSGWGDENSPLHF. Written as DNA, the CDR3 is TGTGCCAGCAGTTTATCAGGGTGGGGGGATGAAAATTCACCCCTCCACTTT.

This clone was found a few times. CDR3 in amino acids: CAGQGGPGSPLHF. CDR3 DNA: TGCGCCGGCCAAGGGGGCCCAGGCTCACCCCTCCACTTT. V usage is TRBV10-1 and J usage is TRBJ1-6; TRBD1 matches at 7 bases. Germline-derived CDR1 and CDR2 are WNHNN and SYGVQD (reference sequence). The CDR3 spans 13 residues. With 11 bases clipped from V and 10 bases from J, the junction kept 11 bases outside the gene matches.

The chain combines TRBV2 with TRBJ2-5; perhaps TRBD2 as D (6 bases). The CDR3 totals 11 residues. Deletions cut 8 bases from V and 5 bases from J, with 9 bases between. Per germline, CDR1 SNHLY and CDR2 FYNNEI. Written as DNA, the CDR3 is TGTGCCAGCGGGGGAGGTGAGACCCAGTACTTC. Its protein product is CASGGGETQYF.

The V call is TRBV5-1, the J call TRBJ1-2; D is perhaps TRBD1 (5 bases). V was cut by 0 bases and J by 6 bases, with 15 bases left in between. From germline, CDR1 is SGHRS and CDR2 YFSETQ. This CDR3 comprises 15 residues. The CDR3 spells CASSLATGEGNGYTF. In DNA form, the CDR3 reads TGCGCCAGCAGCTTGGCGACGGGGGAGGGTAATGGCTACACCTTC.

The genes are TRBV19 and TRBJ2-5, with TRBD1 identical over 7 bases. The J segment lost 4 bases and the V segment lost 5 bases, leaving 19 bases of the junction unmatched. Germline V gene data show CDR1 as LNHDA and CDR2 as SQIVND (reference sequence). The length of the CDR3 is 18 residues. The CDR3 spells CASSLREQGPSSRETQYF. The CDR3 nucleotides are TGTGCCAGTAGTCTTCGGGAACAGGGGCCCTCCAGTCGAGAGACCCAGTACTTC.

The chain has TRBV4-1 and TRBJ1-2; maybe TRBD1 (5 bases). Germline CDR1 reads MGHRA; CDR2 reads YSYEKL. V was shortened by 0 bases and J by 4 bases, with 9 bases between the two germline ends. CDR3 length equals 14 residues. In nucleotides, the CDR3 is TGCGCCAGCAGCCAAGATTGGGGGGGCTATGGCTACACCTTC. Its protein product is CASSQDWGGYGYTF.

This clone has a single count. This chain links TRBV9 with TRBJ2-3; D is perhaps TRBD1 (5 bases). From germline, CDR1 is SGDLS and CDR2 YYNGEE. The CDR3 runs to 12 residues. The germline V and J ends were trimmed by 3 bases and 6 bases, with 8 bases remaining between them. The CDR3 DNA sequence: TGTGCCAGCAGCGAGGGGCTGGATACGCAGTATTTT. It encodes CASSEGLDTQYF.